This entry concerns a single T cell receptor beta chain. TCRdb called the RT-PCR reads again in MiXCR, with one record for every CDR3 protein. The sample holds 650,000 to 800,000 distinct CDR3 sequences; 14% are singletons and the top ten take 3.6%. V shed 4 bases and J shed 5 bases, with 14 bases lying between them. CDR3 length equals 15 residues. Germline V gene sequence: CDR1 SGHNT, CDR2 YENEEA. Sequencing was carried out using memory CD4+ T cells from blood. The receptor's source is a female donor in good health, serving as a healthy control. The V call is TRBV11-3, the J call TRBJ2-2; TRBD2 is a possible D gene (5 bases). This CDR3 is CASSSPGFPTGELFF. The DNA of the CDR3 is TGTGCCAGCAGCTCCCCGGGATTTCCGACCGGGGAGCTGTTTTTT.